The 26 T cell receptor beta chains listed next were all sequenced from one sample in a study of blood T cell repertoires in COVID-19 (dated by TCRdb to between 2020 and 2021). Library method: the immunoSEQ multiplex PCR assay. In TCRdb, the immuneACCESS table is reduced to in-frame sequences with V and J assigned. These tables do not hold every clone; where another copy was compared, an unresolved V gene accounts for under half, and the others remain unexplained. The sample table shows approximately 130,000 clones, and about 85% are seen once. The biggest ten clones account for around 4.1% of the sample. Sequenced material: peripheral blood. The receptors originated from a human donor in a cohort sampled during active COVID-19.

The chain combines TRBV6-1 with TRBJ1-1, with 8 bases fitting TRBD1. The germline V gene has CDR1 MNHNS and CDR2 SASEGT. This CDR3 comprises 14 residues. Germline trimming cut 3 bases from V and 4 bases from J; bases unmatched to any gene: 4. CDR3 residues: CASSETGVVTEAFF. CDR3 DNA sequence: TGTGCCAGCAGTGAGACAGGGGTCGTCACTGAAGCTTTCTTT.

This chain connects TRBV5-4 to TRBJ2-1, with TRBD2 identical over 10 bases. V shed 4 bases and J 8 bases; nucleotides not matched to a gene: 9. Germline loops: CDR1 SGHNT, CDR2 YYREEE (reference sequence). This CDR3 is 15 amino acids long. The CDR3 here is CASSDRGLANDEQFF. DNA of the CDR3: TGTGCCAGCAGCGACCGGGGACTAGCGAATGATGAGCAGTTCTTC.

The gene calls are TRBV27 and TRBJ2-7; D gene uncertain. Germline CDR1 and CDR2: MNHEY and SMNVEV (reference sequence). The CDR3 totals 12 residues. V lost 9 bases and J lost 1, with 10 bases in between. The CDR3 DNA reads TGTGCCAGAAGTACAGTATCCTACGAGCAGTACGTC. Translation: CARSTVSYEQYV.

The V gene is TRBV7-9, the J gene TRBJ1-3; D perhaps matches TRBD1 (5 bases). Germline V gives CDR1 SEHNR, CDR2 FQNEAQ (reference sequence). Trimming took off 0 bases at V and 4 bases at J, with 13 bases between the two ends. The CDR3 totals 16 residues. The CDR3, as DNA: TGTGCCAGCAGCTTAGCGGTAGCCCCAGGGGGAAACACCATATATTTT. Residues: CASSLAVAPGGNTIYF. Filled out from reference TRBV7-9 and TRBJ1-3, the complete variable domain reads DTGVSQNPRHKITKRGQNVTFRCDPISEHNRLYWYRQTLGQGPEFLTYFQNEAQLEKSRLLSDRFSAERPKGSFSTLEIQRTEQGDSAMYLCASSLAVAPGGNTIYFGEGSWLTVV.

This clone came up a few times. The J gene is TRBJ1-1, the V gene TRBV9; 12 bases fit TRBD1. Germline V gives CDR1 SGDLS, CDR2 YYNGEE. V shed 4 bases, J shed 0 bases, and the junction held 10 bases outside the gene matches. This CDR3 has 18 residues. CDR3 DNA: TGTGCCAGCAGCCCCGGGACAGGGGGCTTCAGGGTGAACACTGAAGCTTTCTTT. Its translation: CASSPGTGGFRVNTEAFF.

V gene TRBV7-9 combines with J gene TRBJ2-3; 11 nucleotides align to TRBD2. Germline V lookup: CDR1 SEHNR, CDR2 FQNEAQ (reference sequence). CDR3 length equals 15 residues. Unmatched junction bases numbered 6, after V lost 5 bases and J lost 5 bases. Here the CDR3 DNA reads TGTGCCAGCAGCCCCGGACTAGCGGGTGGAGATACGCAGTATTTT. As protein: CASSPGLAGGDTQYF.

V gene TRBV5-1 combines with J gene TRBJ1-2, with 9 positions matching TRBD1. This CDR3 is 15 amino acids long. V dropped 4 bases and J dropped 5; count of bases not matched to a gene: 9. Per germline, CDR1 SGHRS and CDR2 YFSETQ. The CDR3 nucleotides read TGCGCCAGCAGCGACGGGACAGGGACGTTGTATGGCTACACCTTC. It is translated as CASSDGTGTLYGYTF. The full variable domain, its missing parts supplied by reference TRBV5-1 and TRBJ1-2, is KAGVTQTPRYLIKTRGQQVTLSCSPISGHRSVSWYQQTPGQGLQFLFEYFSETQRNKGNFPGRFSGRQFSNSRSEMNVSTLELGDSALYLCASSDGTGTLYGYTFGSGTRLTVV.

The rearrangement joins TRBV27 to TRBJ2-7; TRBD2 matches 9 bases. The CDR3 extends over 14 amino acids. Germline V gene sequence: CDR1 MNHEY, CDR2 SMNVEV (reference sequence). J gave up 0 bases and V 6 bases, and 3 bases lay outside the gene matches. This chain's CDR3 is CASRSGGSSYEQYF. CDR3 sequence (DNA): TGTGCCAGCAGGAGCGGGGGGAGCTCCTACGAGCAGTACTTC.

The chain carries TRBV30 and TRBJ1-1; TRBD1 matches 9 bases. Per germline, CDR1 GTSNPN and CDR2 SVGIG (reference sequence). This CDR3 spans 13 amino acids. J gave up 7 bases and V 2 bases, and 5 bases lay outside the gene matches. The CDR3 sequence: CAWSHRGRNEAFF. The DNA for the CDR3 is TGTGCCTGGAGTCACAGGGGGCGGAATGAAGCTTTCTTT.

The chain links TRBV3-1 (or the pseudogene TRBV3-2) to TRBJ1-6; TRBD1 agrees at 10 bases. This CDR3 region has 17 residues. Germline V gene lookup returns CDR1 LGHDT and CDR2 YNNKEL (reference sequence). Unmatched junction bases numbered 8, after V lost 3 bases and J lost 6 bases. For the CDR3, the DNA is TGTGCCAGCAGCCACGCCGGGACAGGGGTCGGTAATTCACCCCTCCACTTT. Its translation is CASSHAGTGVGNSPLHF.

This chain links TRBV5-6 with TRBJ1-2; 10 nucleotides agree with TRBD1. CDR1 is SGHDT, CDR2 YYEEEE, per germline. The CDR3 consists of 16 residues. J was trimmed by 2 bases and V by 0 bases; bases with no gene match: 4. The CDR3 sequence: CASSLGQGARNYGYTF. CDR3 coding DNA: TGTGCCAGCAGCTTGGGACAGGGGGCTCGAAACTATGGCTACACCTTC.

This clone is a singleton in its sample. CDR3 loop: CASSTPGRGQETQYF. For the CDR3, the DNA is TGTGCCAGCTCAACCCCGGGCAGGGGCCAAGAGACCCAGTACTTC. The chain has TRBV5-6 and TRBJ2-5; D is perhaps TRBD1 (6 bases). The germline V gene encodes CDR1 SGHDT and CDR2 YYEEEE. CDR3 size: 15 residues. Trimming removed 7 bases at V and 1 base at J, with 17 bases between.

This clone was detected only a few times. The CDR3 here is CASSFGGLGNTGELFF. The CDR3 DNA follows: TGCGCCAGCAGCTTTGGGGGCCTCGGGAACACCGGGGAGCTGTTTTTT. The chain employs TRBV5-1 and TRBJ2-2, with D possibly being TRBD1 (6 bases). V was shortened by 2 bases and J by 1 base, with 12 bases between the two germline ends. The CDR3 has 16 residues. Per germline, CDR1 SGHRS and CDR2 YFSETQ. Supplemented by reference TRBV5-1 and TRBJ2-2, the full variable domain reads KAGVTQTPRYLIKTRGQQVTLSCSPISGHRSVSWYQQTPGQGLQFLFEYFSETQRNKGNFPGRFSGRQFSNSRSEMNVSTLELGDSALYLCASSFGGLGNTGELFFGEGSRLTVL.

The chain is built from TRBV18 and TRBJ1-4; 8 bases align to TRBD1. The CDR3 extends over 16 amino acids. The germline CDR1 and CDR2 sequences are KGHSH and LQKENI. The trim removed 4 bases at V and 2 bases at J, leaving 6 bases unmatched. The CDR3 loop reads CASSQNQGATNEKLFF. For the CDR3, the DNA is TGTGCCAGCTCACAGAATCAGGGGGCGACTAATGAAAAACTGTTTTTT.

This chain uses TRBV4-3 with TRBJ2-5; 12 positions match TRBD2. Germline-derived CDR1 and CDR2 are LGHNA and YSLEER. CDR3 length: 17 amino acids. V lost 0 bases to trimming and J lost 4 bases; unmatched junction nucleotides: 6. The CDR3 spells CASSQDQGTSGLETQYF. The CDR3 coding sequence is TGCGCCAGCAGCCAAGATCAAGGGACTAGCGGGTTAGAGACCCAGTACTTC.

This sequence joins TRBV7-3 and TRBJ2-1, with 11 bases that match TRBD2. J lost 10 bases, V lost 5 bases, and 16 bases had no gene match. Germline CDR1 reads SGHTA; CDR2 reads FQGTGA. The CDR3 runs 17 residues. The DNA of the CDR3 is TGTGCCAGCAGCCAACAATCTCTAGCGGGGGGCCTAGGGGAGCAGTTCTTC. This encodes CASSQQSLAGGLGEQFF.

As for this clone: This sample also contains other DNA sequences that code for the same CDR3. V and J are TRBV5-1 and TRBJ1-1, with 9 nucleotides matching TRBD1. V trimming: 2 bases; J trimming: 5 bases; junction bases outside the gene matches: 7. Germline V CDR1 and CDR2: SGHRS, YFSETQ. The CDR3 consists of 15 residues. CDR3 nucleotide sequence: TGCGCCAGCAGCTTCGCCCGGGACAGGGTAACTGAAGCTTTCTTT. Translating it yields CASSFARDRVTEAFF.

The chain joins TRBV7-2 to TRBJ1-2; TRBD1 matches at 10 bases. CDR3 length equals 14 residues. From germline, CDR1 is SGHTA and CDR2 FQGNSA. After removal of 1 base from V and 7 bases from J, the junction contained 3 bases not matched to a gene. Here the CDR3 reads CASSLVRTGGGYTF. As DNA, the CDR3 is TGTGCCAGCAGCTTAGTGCGGACAGGGGGTGGCTACACCTTC.

The rearrangement joins TRBV10-1 to TRBJ2-3; TRBD2 agrees at 7 bases. V trimming: 6 bases; J trimming: 1 base; junction bases outside the gene matches: 7. Germline CDR1 reads WNHNN; CDR2 reads SYGVQD (reference sequence). The CDR3 is 15 amino acids. CDR3 in amino acids: CASSPTSHGTDTQYF. As DNA, the CDR3 is TGCGCCAGCAGCCCGACTAGCCATGGCACAGATACGCAGTATTTT.

The sample holds one count of this clone. The V and J genes are TRBV19 and TRBJ1-1; D is perhaps TRBD1 (6 bases). The V and J ends lost 1 base and 0 bases respectively, with 9 bases between them. The germline gives CDR1 LNHDA, CDR2 SQIVND (reference sequence). The CDR3 contains 15 residues. This CDR3 is CASSIGTDMNTEAFF. As DNA, the CDR3 is TGTGCCAGTAGTATAGGGACAGACATGAACACTGAAGCTTTCTTT.

The rearrangement links TRBV5-4 to TRBJ2-5, with 8 bases lining up with TRBD2. The CDR3 covers 16 residues. Trimming cost V 0 bases and J 1 base; bases outside gene matches: 5. The germline CDR1 and CDR2 sequences are SGHNT and YYREEE (reference sequence). DNA for the CDR3: TGTGCCAGCAGCTTGGGAGGTCTAGCGGGCCAAGAGACCCAGTACTTC. Translation gives CASSLGGLAGQETQYF. Full variable domain (remainder filled in from reference TRBV5-4 and TRBJ2-5): ETGVTQSPTHLIKTRGQQVTLRCSSQSGHNTVSWYQQALGQGPQFIFQYYREEENGRGNFPPRFSGLQFPNYSSELNVNALELDDSALYLCASSLGGLAGQETQYFGPGTRLLVL.

J is TRBJ2-6 and V is TRBV7-9; D is ambiguous. Germline V gives CDR1 SEHNR, CDR2 FQNEAQ (reference sequence). Trimming removed 6 bases from V and 4 bases from J, with 13 bases in between. The CDR3 totals 15 residues. In DNA, the CDR3 is TGTGCCAGCAGTCGGGTCTTTCCAGGGGCCAACGTCCTGACTTTC. Protein sequence: CASSRVFPGANVLTF.

This clone was detected only once. The chain joins TRBV12-3 or TRBV12-4 to TRBJ1-1; tentatively, D is TRBD1 (5 bases). The CDR3 covers 12 residues. Deletions cut 2 bases from V and 7 bases from J, with 8 bases between. In nucleotides, the CDR3 is TGTGCCAGCAGTTTAAGTAGGGGTGAAGCTTTCTTT. It codes for CASSLSRGEAFF.

The CDR3 protein is CASSPTGLSTSTDTQYF. As DNA, the CDR3 is TGTGCCAGCAGCCCAACCGGACTATCGACTAGCACAGATACGCAGTATTTT. The chain couples TRBV11-2 to TRBJ2-3, with a possible D match to TRBD2 (6 bases). From germline, CDR1 is SGHAT and CDR2 FQNNGV. Trimming pared 5 bases from V and 0 bases from J, leaving 18 bases between. The CDR3 runs 17 residues. Combining the CDR3 with reference TRBV11-2 and TRBJ2-3 gives the whole variable domain EAGVAQSPRYKIIEKRQSVAFWCNPISGHATLYWYQQILGQGPKLLIQFQNNGVVDDSQLPKDRFSAERLKGVDSTLKIQPAKLEDSAVYLCASSPTGLSTSTDTQYFGPGTRLTVL.

The chain combines TRBV5-1 with TRBJ2-1; D gene uncertain. CDR1 is SGHRS and CDR2 is YFSETQ in the germline V gene. CDR3 size: 12 residues. The V end was cut by 1 base, the J end by 10 bases, with 9 bases between. CDR3 coding DNA: TGCGCCAGCAGCTTGTTCCTCGAGGAGCAGTTCTTC. Translated, it gives CASSLFLEEQFF.

This clone has more than one count but fewer than ten. The chain carries TRBV19 and TRBJ2-7; TRBD1 matches 7 bases. CDR1 and CDR2 (germline): LNHDA, SQIVND (reference sequence). Trimming at V came to 1 base and at J to 1 base, leaving 4 bases not matched to a gene. This CDR3 region has 15 residues. CDR3 region: CASSIVQGVSYEQYF. The CDR3 bases are TGTGCCAGTAGTATAGTCCAGGGGGTGTCCTACGAGCAGTACTTC.